This T cell receptor (beta chain) was recovered during a study of T cell responses to AZD1222 COVID-19 vaccine. This CDR3 is 13 amino acids long. Between the trimmed V and J ends, which lost 6 bases and 1 base, there was a span of 7 bases. CDR1 MNHEY and CDR2 SVGAGI come from the germline V gene. Clones were read by immunoSEQ multiplex PCR, and TCRdb kept only the in-frame ones, dropping some. Here the sample spans 130,000 to 150,000 clones, around 91% being singletons. This TCR derives from an adult in good health. The starting material was peripheral blood, obtained on day 0 of AZD1222 vaccination. This chain uses TRBV6-5 with TRBJ1-3, with D unclear. For the CDR3, the DNA is TGTGCCAGCAGCTCTGGGTCTGGAAACACCATATATTTT. It codes for CASSSGSGNTIYF.